This T cell receptor (beta chain) was retrieved from a study of blood T cells in healthy people across ages. Study-level information: Capture via template switching afforded approximately one barcoded beta molecule per two T cells.

The CDR3 length is 13 residues. CDR1 is SQVTM, CDR2 ANQGSEA, per germline. The ends were cut back, 3 bases at V and 2 bases at J, with 9 bases in the middle. Then a second PCR, running about 7 to 11 cycles, was carried out with a sample-barcoded 5' primer and a J-beta primer mix. TCRdb called the 5' RACE reads again in MiXCR, with one record for every CDR3 protein. This sample has roughly 1.5 million distinct CDR3 sequences, with less than 45% found just once. Remarks on this clonotype: Its specificity is unknown.

Caucasian, healthy and from Russia, the donors were aged between roughly 6 and 95. General study results and limits: Long-lived donors exceeded aged donors in naive CD4+ cells and diversity.

Specimen: blood. The chain couples TRBV29-1 to TRBJ2-3; D is uncertain. The TCR sequence derives from a woman aged 18 to 35 in good health. CDR3 nucleotides: TGCAGCGTTGAGAAAGATTACACAGATACGCAGTATTTT. This codes for CSVEKDYTDTQYF.